What follows are 29 T cell receptor beta chains derived from one specimen sequenced in a study of blood T cell repertoires in COVID-19. TCRdb's copy holds only in-frame clones and misses some; the assay was immunoSEQ multiplex PCR. The data contain about 380,000 clones, approximately 87% of them seen just once; the ten biggest clones take up approximately 1.3%. What was sequenced was PBMCs or T cells enriched from blood (not recorded which). These receptors were collected from a man younger than 40 who had recovered from COVID-19.

The chain is built from TRBV5-1 and TRBJ2-7; 10 positions match TRBD1. The CDR3 runs 13 residues. After removal of 4 bases from V and 4 bases from J, the junction contained 2 bases not matched to a gene. CDR1 is SGHRS and CDR2 is YFSETQ in the germline V gene. CDR3: CASSGTGEYEQYF. In nucleotides, the CDR3 is TGCGCCAGCAGCGGGACAGGGGAATACGAGCAGTACTTC.

This chain links TRBV3-1 (or the pseudogene TRBV3-2) with TRBJ2-5, with TRBD2 as a possible D gene (6 bases). V was pared by 1 base and J by 2 bases, with 11 bases between. CDR1 LGHDT and CDR2 YNNKEL come from the germline V gene (reference sequence). CDR3 length: 15 amino acids. CDR3 DNA: TGTGCCAGCAGCCAAGGCGGGGCGGGACAAGAGACCCAGTACTTC. The encoded protein is CASSQGGAGQETQYF.

The V call is TRBV6-5, the J call TRBJ2-3; a weak D match, TRBD2 (5 bases). V was pared by 6 bases and J by 6 bases, with 19 bases between. Per the germline V gene, CDR1 is MNHEY and CDR2 is SVGAGI. This CDR3 contains 15 residues. As DNA, the CDR3 is TGTGCCAGCAGGGGCGGGTTTCCCCCCGTGGATACGCAGTATTTT. This translates into CASRGGFPPVDTQYF.

The genes are TRBV10-1 and TRBJ2-1; D is perhaps TRBD2 (5 bases). V was cut by 2 bases and J by 0 bases, with 20 bases left in between. This CDR3 contains 19 residues. The germline CDR1 and CDR2 sequences are WNHNN and SYGVQD (reference sequence). The CDR3 protein is CASSESGWTAPNSYNEQFF. In nucleotides, the CDR3 is TGCGCCAGCAGTGAGAGTGGTTGGACTGCCCCTAACTCCTACAATGAGCAGTTCTTC.

Worth noting for this clone: Other DNA sequences from this sample encode an identical CDR3 as well. The J gene is TRBJ1-4, the V gene TRBV5-1; 9 bases map to TRBD1. Per the germline V gene, CDR1 is SGHRS and CDR2 is YFSETQ. The CDR3 loop spans 14 amino acids. The ends lost 4 bases at V and 8 bases at J; junction bases unmatched: 6. The CDR3 region is CASSPGQGREKLFF. In DNA form, the CDR3 reads TGCGCCAGCAGCCCGGGACAGGGTCGGGAAAAACTGTTTTTT.

This chain links TRBV13 with TRBJ1-1; D is unclear. Trimming shortened V by 2 bases and J by 5 bases, and 12 bases separated the two germline ends. Germline assignment: CDR1 PRHDT and CDR2 FYEKMQ (reference sequence). This CDR3 spans 14 amino acids. CDR3: CASSLTRRGTEAFF. The CDR3 coding sequence is TGTGCCAGCAGCTTAACCAGGCGTGGGACTGAAGCTTTCTTT.

The rearrangement joins TRBV7-8 to TRBJ2-5; possibly TRBD1 for D (6 bases). This CDR3 comprises 15 residues. Germline CDR1 is SGHVS and CDR2 is FQNEAQ. Trimming took off 5 bases at V and 5 bases at J, with 18 bases between the two ends. The CDR3: CASSNPRQVSETQYF. CDR3 bases: TGTGCCAGCAGCAACCCCCGACAGGTCTCGGAGACCCAGTACTTC. The complete variable domain, with remaining parts taken from reference TRBV7-8 and TRBJ2-5, reads GAGVSQSPRYKVAKRGQDVALRCDPISGHVSLFWYQQALGQGPEFLTYFQNEAQLDKSGLPSDRFFAERPEGSVSTLKIQRTQQEDSAVYLCASSNPRQVSETQYFGPGTRLLVL.

The chain employs TRBV18 and TRBJ1-4; 9 nucleotides line up with TRBD1. V was pared by 3 bases and J by 9 bases, with 5 bases of the junction left unmatched. Per germline, CDR1 KGHSH and CDR2 LQKENI. CDR3 length equals 14 residues. The CDR3 nucleotides are TGTGCCAGCTCACCGGCGGGGACAGGGCAAAAACTGTTTTTT. Translation: CASSPAGTGQKLFF. Looking up the rest from reference TRBV18 and TRBJ1-4 gives the full variable domain: NAGVMQNPRHLVRRRGQEARLRCSPMKGHSHVYWYRQLPEEGLKFMVYLQKENIIDESGMPKERFSAEFPKEGPSILRIQQVVRGDSAAYFCASSPAGTGQKLFFGSGTQLSVL.

The V and J genes are TRBV14 and TRBJ2-7, with 7 nucleotides matching TRBD1. The CDR3 covers 14 residues. V lost 1 base and J lost 4; bases outside the gene matches: 4. The germline V gene encodes CDR1 SGHDN and CDR2 FVKESK. CDR3 coding DNA: TGTGCCAGCAGCCAAGGTGAACAGGGGTACGAGCAGTACTTC. It translates to CASSQGEQGYEQYF.

The V call is TRBV19, the J call TRBJ2-7; 11 bases map to TRBD1. This CDR3 is built from 15 residues. Per the germline V gene, CDR1 is LNHDA and CDR2 is SQIVND (reference sequence). V trimming: 4 bases; J trimming: 1 base; junction bases outside the gene matches: 3. CDR3 DNA: TGTGCCAGTAGTACAGGGACAGGGGGATCCTACGAGCAGTACTTC. Its protein product is CASSTGTGGSYEQYF.

This sequence joins TRBV2 and TRBJ1-5, with 8 bases aligning to TRBD1. Germline CDR1 is SNHLY and CDR2 is FYNNEI. V lost 3 bases to trimming and J lost 6 bases; unmatched junction nucleotides: 4. There are 14 residues in the CDR3. In DNA, the CDR3 is TGTGCCAGCAGTGATAGGACAGGGTTTCAGCCCCAGCATTTT. Residues: CASSDRTGFQPQHF.

V usage is TRBV4-3 and J usage is TRBJ2-5; TRBD2 might be the D (7 bases). The V end lost 1 base, the J end lost 1 base, and 13 bases lay between the germline ends. The CDR3 spans 16 residues. Germline assignment: CDR1 LGHNA and CDR2 YSLEER. This chain's CDR3 is CASSQVEGGTQETQYF. The DNA for the CDR3 is TGCGCCAGCAGCCAAGTAGAGGGGGGGACCCAAGAGACCCAGTACTTC.

This sequence joins TRBV2 and TRBJ2-3; the D gene is possibly TRBD2 (6 bases). The V end was cut by 3 bases, the J end by 0 bases, with 10 bases between. The germline V gene has CDR1 SNHLY and CDR2 FYNNEI. The CDR3 has 15 residues. The CDR3 spells CASSDRAGSTDTQYF. CDR3 bases: TGTGCCAGCAGTGATAGGGCGGGAAGCACAGATACGCAGTATTTT.

The rearrangement joins TRBV4-1 to TRBJ1-3, with a tentative D call TRBD1 (6 bases). CDR1 and CDR2 (germline): MGHRA, YSYEKL. This CDR3 contains 18 residues. V was shortened by 0 bases and J by 2 bases, with 17 bases between the two germline ends. CDR3 protein: CASSQDPTPYRAGNTIYF. The CDR3 DNA is TGCGCCAGCAGCCAAGATCCAACCCCATACAGGGCTGGAAACACCATATATTTT.

The chain uses TRBV28 and TRBJ1-2, with unresolved D. V lost 3 bases and J lost 8, with 16 bases in between. Germline CDR1 reads MDHEN; CDR2 reads SYDVKM. The CDR3 runs 14 residues. As DNA, the CDR3 is TGTGCCAGCAGTTTCCGGGGAGGCCTCCTCGGCTACACCTTC. This gives the protein CASSFRGGLLGYTF.

This chain connects TRBV5-6 to TRBJ2-3, with D unresolved. The CDR3 covers 15 residues. Germline CDR1 is SGHDT and CDR2 is YYEEEE. V lost 7 bases and J 2 bases, leaving 17 bases between the germline ends. Written as DNA, the CDR3 is TGTGCCAGCGGGCCCCGATCCCGTTACACAGATACGCAGTATTTT. Encoded protein: CASGPRSRYTDTQYF.

This clone was counted a single time. The chain employs TRBV3-1 (or the pseudogene TRBV3-2) and TRBJ1-1, with D tentatively TRBD1 (5 bases). The V gene's germline CDR1 is LGHDT and CDR2 YNNKEL (reference sequence). Trimming took off 0 bases at V and 10 bases at J, with 12 bases between the two ends. The CDR3 consists of 13 residues. CDR3 coding DNA: TGTGCCAGCAGCCAAGAAAGGACATTAGGAGCTTTCTTT. Its protein is CASSQERTLGAFF.

The chain has TRBV27 and TRBJ2-3, with a possible D match to TRBD1 (5 bases). The CDR3 is made up of 16 amino acids. The germline V and J ends were trimmed by 5 bases and 3 bases, with 18 bases remaining between them. The germline V gene encodes CDR1 MNHEY and CDR2 SMNVEV (reference sequence). CDR3 sequence (DNA): TGTGCCAGCAGTCAACTGGACACTGGGCGGACAGATACGCAGTATTTT. Translated: CASSQLDTGRTDTQYF.

The chain carries TRBV15 and TRBJ2-3, with TRBD1 as a possible D gene (6 bases). Germline assignment: CDR1 LNHNV and CDR2 YYDKDF (reference sequence). V lost 9 bases and J lost 8, with 24 bases in between. The CDR3 consists of 15 residues. CDR3 protein: CATRDNRGILGTQYF. Here the CDR3 DNA reads TGTGCCACTCGGGACAATCGAGGAATTTTGGGTACGCAGTATTTT.

This chain joins TRBV6-5 and TRBJ1-2; D is perhaps TRBD1 (6 bases). Germline CDR1 MNHEY, CDR2 SVGAGI. With 6 bases removed from V and 5 bases from J, the gap between germline ends came to 13 bases. The length of the CDR3 is 13 residues. CDR3 loop: CASSLADRYGYTF. DNA for the CDR3: TGTGCCAGCAGCCTGGCGGACAGATATGGCTACACCTTC.

The gene calls are TRBV18 and TRBJ2-3, with D maybe TRBD1 (6 bases). The CDR3 has 16 residues. The V gene lost 4 bases and the J gene lost 2 bases, with 16 bases spanning the gap. Germline values: CDR1 KGHSH, CDR2 LQKENI. Here the CDR3 reads CASSQGSGADTDTQYF. Written as DNA, the CDR3 is TGTGCCAGCTCACAGGGCTCAGGGGCCGACACAGATACGCAGTATTTT.

The rearrangement uses TRBV4-2 and TRBJ1-2; TRBD1 might be the D (6 bases). Looked up from germline, CDR1 is LGHNA and CDR2 is YNFKEQ. The CDR3 contains 14 residues. Trimming removed 0 bases from V and 13 bases from J, with 18 bases in between. The DNA of the CDR3 is TGTGCCAGCAGCCAAGAAGGGGGGGGACCCGGCGCCACCTTC. It is translated as CASSQEGGGPGATF.

This chain uses TRBV5-6 with TRBJ1-4, with a tentative D call TRBD1 (6 bases). Germline CDR1 and CDR2: SGHDT and YYEEEE. The CDR3 sequence is 18 residues long. The V end lost 0 bases, the J end lost 0 bases, and 15 bases lay between the germline ends. The CDR3 loop reads CASSLGRTEPTTNEKLFF. CDR3 DNA sequence: TGTGCCAGCAGCTTGGGGAGGACAGAGCCTACAACTAATGAAAAACTGTTTTTT.

The rearrangement joins TRBV7-9 to TRBJ2-7, with unresolved D. Germline-derived CDR1 and CDR2 are SEHNR and FQNEAQ (reference sequence). V gave up 4 bases and J gave up 0 bases, with 10 bases separating them. The CDR3 runs to 14 residues. CDR3 nucleotide sequence: TGTGCCAGCAGCTCTCGTCACAGCTCCTACGAGCAGTACTTC. Amino acids: CASSSRHSSYEQYF.

This clone was counted a single time. The rearrangement links TRBV7-2 to TRBJ2-2; D call uncertain. Germline loops: CDR1 SGHTA, CDR2 FQGNSA. The V and J ends lost 0 bases and 3 bases respectively, with 8 bases between them. The CDR3 sequence is 15 residues long. This CDR3 reads CASSLAPTYTGELFF. CDR3 nucleotides: TGTGCCAGCAGCTTAGCCCCGACTTACACCGGGGAGCTGTTTTTT.

The chain is built from TRBV11-2 and TRBJ2-3; the D is unclear. The CDR3 has 15 amino acids. Trimming took 7 bases from V and 0 from J, leaving 14 bases between them. Germline V gene sequence: CDR1 SGHAT, CDR2 FQNNGV. CDR3 nucleotide sequence: TGTGCCAGCACCACCCCAGGTTATAGCACAGATACGCAGTATTTT. Amino acid sequence: CASTTPGYSTDTQYF.

The gene calls are TRBV5-1 and TRBJ2-3; no firm D call. CDR1 and CDR2 (germline): SGHRS, YFSETQ. The CDR3 contains 13 residues. Trimming pared 4 bases from V and 5 bases from J, leaving 11 bases between. The CDR3 nucleotides are TGCGCCAGCAGCCTGGATCGAGGAGATACGCAGTATTTT. This codes for CASSLDRGDTQYF.

This clone was recorded once. The chain links TRBV27 to TRBJ1-1; D might be TRBD1 (6 bases). CDR1 and CDR2 from the germline V gene are MNHEY and SMNVEV (reference sequence). The V end lost 6 bases, the J end lost 5 bases, and 10 bases lay between the germline ends. This CDR3 region has 12 residues. CDR3 DNA sequence: TGTGCCAGCAGACAGGGTGGGACTGAAGCTTTCTTT. Amino acid sequence: CASRQGGTEAFF.

The gene calls are TRBV5-1 and TRBJ2-3, with 7 bases identical to TRBD2. J lost 4 bases, V lost 0 bases, and 8 bases had no gene match. Germline assignment: CDR1 SGHRS and CDR2 YFSETQ. The CDR3 length is 16 residues. CDR3 nucleotide sequence: TGCGCCAGCAGCTTGGCCGCTAGCGGCATTCCAGATACGCAGTATTTT. Amino acids: CASSLAASGIPDTQYF.